This is a list of T cell receptor beta chains from one sample in a study of blood T cell repertoires in COVID-19. Measured with immunoSEQ multiplex PCR; TCRdb has only the in-frame clones, and not every one. The table includes roughly 43,000 clones, 90% detected once. Material for sequencing was peripheral blood. The origin of the receptors is a man aged 50 or older with active COVID-19. Both conserved end residues are part of each CDR3. The D gene is left open where the match is weak. Clone size is stated in some rows and not others, as once, few, many or a class when expanded.

J gene,D gene,clone size,CDR3 length,V gene,CDR3 protein,CDR3 DNA
TRBJ2-2,TRBD2,-,17,TRBV5-6,CASSLRRLAGGKGELFF,TGTGCCAGCAGCTTGAGAAGACTAGCGGGGGGCAAGGGGGAGCTGTTTTTT
TRBJ2-3,-,-,14,TRBV9,CASSPRSSFDTQYF,TGTGCCAGCAGCCCCCGCTCTAGTTTTGATACGCAGTATTTT
TRBJ1-4,TRBD1,once,15,TRBV7-2,CASSSGTGQNEKLFF,TGTGCCAGCAGCTCCGGGACAGGCCAAAATGAAAAACTGTTTTTT
TRBJ2-5,-,-,15,TRBV4-2,CASSQDRDSFETQYF,TGTGCCAGCAGCCAAGATCGGGATAGCTTTGAGACCCAGTACTTC
TRBJ2-7,-,-,14,TRBV11-2,CASSPIGRAYEQYF,TGTGCCAGCAGCCCTATAGGGCGGGCCTACGAGCAGTACTTC
TRBJ2-5,-,-,14,TRBV7-8,CASSSVGRTETQYF,TGTGCCAGCAGCTCGGTGGGGAGGACGGAGACCCAGTACTTC
TRBJ1-2,-,few,13,TRBV6-5,CASSSFLGQDNTF,TGTGCCAGCAGTTCCTTTCTTGGGCAGGACAACACCTTC
TRBJ1-2,-,-,13,TRBV3-1/TRBV3-2,CASSQNTNYGYTF,TGTGCCAGCAGCCAAAACACCAATTATGGCTACACCTTC
TRBJ2-1,-,-,12,TRBV3-1/TRBV3-2,CASSQAGNEQFF,TGTGCCAGCAGCCAAGCCGGTAATGAGCAGTTCTTC
TRBJ1-1,-,-,12,TRBV2,CASSEQGWEAFF,TGTGCCAGCAGCGAACAGGGATGGGAAGCTTTCTTT
TRBJ2-7,TRBD1,-,13,TRBV12-3/TRBV12-4,CASRQGSTYEQYF,TGTGCCAGCAGACAGGGGTCCACCTACGAGCAGTACTTC
TRBJ2-2,-,-,16,TRBV6-5,CASSYLQGLNTGELFF,TGTGCCAGCAGTTACCTGCAGGGGTTAAACACCGGGGAGCTGTTTTTT
TRBJ2-3,TRBD2,-,15,TRBV9,CASSLAGERTDTQYF,TGTGCCAGCAGCTTAGCGGGGGAGCGCACAGATACGCAGTATTTT
TRBJ1-3,-,once,15,TRBV30,CAWRERDTSGNTIYF,TGTGCCTGGAGAGAAAGGGACACCTCTGGAAACACCATATATTTT
TRBJ2-1,-,-,15,TRBV6-5,CASSYDRSSYNEQFF,TGTGCCAGCAGTTACGACAGGAGCTCCTACAATGAGCAGTTCTTC
TRBJ1-5,TRBD1,-,15,TRBV18,CASSPPGQGGQPQHF,TGTGCCAGCTCACCGCCTGGACAGGGAGGGCAGCCCCAGCATTTT
TRBJ2-1,TRBD2,-,16,TRBV11-2,CASSLRAGDKYNEQFF,TGTGCCAGCAGCTTAAGAGCGGGGGACAAGTACAATGAGCAGTTCTTC
TRBJ1-5,-,few,16,TRBV6-2/TRBV6-3,CASSYPRGASNQPQHF,TGTGCCAGCAGTTACCCCCGGGGGGCTAGCAATCAGCCCCAGCATTTT
TRBJ2-2,-,-,16,TRBV29-1,CSLHRGRQCHTGELFF,TGCAGCCTCCATCGAGGACGACAGTGTCACACCGGGGAGCTGTTTTTT
TRBJ2-3,-,-,13,TRBV5-1,CASSLAGTDTQYF,TGCGCCAGCAGCTTGGCCGGCACAGATACGCAGTATTTT
TRBJ2-7,-,-,13,TRBV6-6,CASSWAQPSEQYF,TGTGCCAGCAGTTGGGCACAGCCTTCCGAGCAGTACTTC
TRBJ1-4,-,-,14,TRBV5-1,CASRPTGLNEKLFF,TGCGCCAGCAGACCTACAGGGTTGAATGAAAAACTGTTTTTT
TRBJ2-2,-,few,13,TRBV5-5,CASSFDGGTELFF,TGTGCCAGCAGCTTTGACGGGGGGACAGAGCTGTTTTTT
TRBJ1-2,-,-,14,TRBV7-2,CASSLEAGDYGYTF,TGTGCCAGCAGCTTAGAAGCAGGGGATTATGGCTACACCTTC
TRBJ1-5,-,-,15,TRBV4-2,CASSQDLQGNQPQHF,TGTGCCAGCAGCCAAGATTTACAGGGCAATCAGCCCCAGCATTTT
TRBJ2-5,TRBD2,-,15,TRBV19,CASRLTSVAQETQYF,TGTGCCAGTAGATTGACTAGCGTGGCACAAGAGACCCAGTACTTC
TRBJ2-1,TRBD2,-,15,TRBV3-1/TRBV3-2,CASSQSGGAYNEQFF,TGTGCCAGCAGTCAAAGCGGGGGGGCCTACAATGAGCAGTTCTTC
TRBJ2-3,TRBD2,-,16,TRBV4-1,CASSQASSGSTDTQYF,TGCGCCAGCAGCCAAGCGTCTAGCGGGAGCACAGATACGCAGTATTTT
TRBJ2-2,-,-,16,TRBV6-5,CASSYSRRTNTGELFF,TGTGCCAGCAGTTACTCGAGGCGGACGAACACCGGGGAGCTGTTTTTT
TRBJ2-1,TRBD1,-,15,TRBV18,CASSPTGGHNNEQFF,TGTGCCAGCTCACCGACAGGGGGCCACAACAATGAGCAGTTCTTC
TRBJ1-1,-,-,12,TRBV12-3/TRBV12-4,CASSSSTGLAFF,TGTGCCAGCAGCTCGTCTACAGGTCTGGCTTTCTTT
TRBJ2-5,TRBD2,once,15,TRBV2,CASTSSGGAGETQYF,TGTGCCAGCACTAGCAGCGGGGGGGCAGGGGAGACCCAGTACTTC
TRBJ2-5,TRBD1,once,15,TRBV12-5,CASGNGQGPRETQYF,TGTGCTAGTGGTAACGGACAGGGGCCTCGGGAGACCCAGTACTTC
TRBJ1-3,TRBD1,-,14,TRBV7-9,CASRQGARGNTIYF,TGTGCCAGCAGACAGGGGGCGCGAGGAAACACCATATATTTT
TRBJ1-1,TRBD1,once,17,TRBV18,CASSPRDSRLMNTEAFF,TGTGCTAGCTCACCACGGGACAGCCGACTAATGAACACTGAAGCTTTCTTT
TRBJ1-2,-,-,13,TRBV12-3/TRBV12-4,CASSPSGNLWSAF,TGTGCCAGCAGCCCATCAGGTAACCTTTGGTCCGCCTTC
TRBJ1-6,-,-,14,TRBV7-9,CASSSDSYNSPLHF,TGTGCCAGCAGCTCGGACAGTTATAATTCACCCCTCCACTTT
TRBJ1-1,TRBD1,-,12,TRBV10-3,CATGDRVTEAFF,TGTGCCACCGGAGACAGGGTCACTGAAGCTTTCTTT
TRBJ1-3,TRBD1,-,18,TRBV3-1/TRBV3-2,CASSPTGTGKLFGNTIYF,TGTGCCAGCAGCCCAACCGGGACAGGGAAGTTGTTTGGAAACACCATATATTTT
TRBJ1-1,-,-,10,TRBV20-1,CSASLREAFF,TGCAGTGCTAGTTTAAGGGAGGCTTTCTTT
TRBJ2-7,TRBD1,-,18,TRBV28,CAEIWGTGTARKSYEQYF,TGTGCGGAAATTTGGGGGACAGGGACAGCTAGAAAGTCCTACGAGCAGTACTTC
TRBJ2-3,TRBD2,-,14,TRBV10-3,CAVRLAGTTDTQYF,TGTGCCGTAAGACTAGCGGGGACCACAGATACGCAGTATTTT
TRBJ2-5,-,-,16,TRBV28,CASSFRAGWDQETQYF,TGTGCCAGCAGTTTCAGGGCAGGGTGGGACCAAGAGACCCAGTACTTC
TRBJ1-4,TRBD1,-,13,TRBV29-1,CSVSDRGGEKLFF,TGCAGCGTCTCCGACAGGGGAGGTGAAAAACTGTTTTTT
TRBJ2-2,TRBD2,-,16,TRBV5-5,CASSWEAGTNTGELFF,TGTGCCAGCAGCTGGGAAGCGGGGACGAACACCGGGGAGCTGTTTTTT
TRBJ2-2,TRBD2,-,20,TRBV19,CASSIGLASGGRMNTGELFF,TGTGCCAGTAGTATAGGTCTGGCTAGCGGGGGCCGTATGAACACCGGGGAGCTGTTTTTT
TRBJ2-7,TRBD1,-,14,TRBV25-1,CASRRDSLLNEQYF,TGTGCCAGCAGACGGGACAGCCTATTGAACGAGCAGTACTTC
TRBJ1-6,-,once,16,TRBV7-6,CASSSSQVRSNSPLHF,TGTGCCAGCAGCTCCTCTCAAGTACGGAGTAATTCACCCCTCCACTTT
TRBJ2-2,TRBD1,-,16,TRBV28,CASSLFTGVRAGELFF,TGTGCCAGCAGTTTATTTACAGGGGTACGCGCCGGGGAGCTGTTTTTT
TRBJ2-1,TRBD1,-,15,TRBV9,CASSAQTGGNNEQFF,TGTGCCAGCAGCGCCCAGACAGGGGGGAACAATGAGCAGTTCTTC
TRBJ2-7,-,-,14,TRBV3-1/TRBV3-2,CASSQGAGTYEQYF,TGTGCCAGCAGCCAAGGGGCAGGGACCTACGAGCAGTACTTC
TRBJ1-4,TRBD1,-,15,TRBV5-4,CASSTRQGLNEKLFF,TGTGCCAGCAGCACCAGACAGGGACTTAATGAAAAACTGTTTTTT
TRBJ2-7,TRBD1,-,14,TRBV25-1,CASSVSGGSYEQYF,TGTGCCAGCAGTGTCTCAGGGGGCTCCTACGAGCAGTACTTC
TRBJ2-7,TRBD2,-,14,TRBV19,CASSMGLGFYEQYF,TGTGCCAGTAGTATGGGACTAGGATTCTACGAGCAGTACTTC
TRBJ1-5,TRBD1,-,12,TRBV30,CAWGQGNQPQHF,TGTGCCTGGGGACAGGGCAATCAGCCCCAGCATTTT
TRBJ2-7,TRBD1,-,17,TRBV5-1,CASSTKTGTGDSYEQYF,TGCGCCAGCAGCACAAAGACGGGGACAGGGGATTCCTACGAGCAGTACTTC
TRBJ2-1,-,-,14,TRBV4-1,CASSQGDSSYEQFF,TGCGCCAGCAGCCAAGGAGACTCTAGTTATGAGCAGTTCTTC
TRBJ1-5,-,-,15,TRBV5-8,CASSLRANLVQPQHF,TGTGCCAGCAGCCTGCGGGCGAACCTGGTGCAGCCCCAGCATTTT
TRBJ2-5,TRBD1,-,19,TRBV10-1,CASSEEGYTGGGIQETQYF,TGCGCCAGCAGTGAGGAGGGATATACAGGGGGCGGCATCCAAGAGACCCAGTACTTC